A single sample gave rise to the 23 T cell receptor beta chains below, sequenced in a study of T cell responses to AZD1222 COVID-19 vaccine (TCRdb year 2021). Library construction relied on the immunoSEQ multiplex PCR assay. The clones in this table, taken by TCRdb from immuneACCESS, are in-frame only. Not every clone is retained; where verified, under half of the shortfall comes from an unresolved V gene, and the cause of the rest is unknown. The sample yields 100,000 to 150,000 clones; roughly 90% were counted once. Together, the top ten hold roughly 3.9% of the sample. This sample's time point label indicates: baseline before first vaccination. Source: peripheral blood, taken on day 0 of AZD1222 vaccination. The source is an adult in good health.

This chain joins TRBV12-3 or TRBV12-4 and TRBJ2-7, with D maybe TRBD1 (5 bases). V shed 6 bases and J shed 3 bases, with 6 bases lying between them. The CDR3 has 11 residues. Written as DNA, the CDR3 is TGTGCCAGCAGGGACAACTACGAGCAGTACTTC. It translates to CASRDNYEQYF.

The CDR3 nucleotides read TGTGCCAGTAGTATACCGCTAACCGGGGAGCTGTTTTTT. Protein: CASSIPLTGELFF. The chain has TRBV19 and TRBJ2-2; D remains unclear. The CDR3 runs 13 residues. Germline-derived CDR1 and CDR2 are LNHDA and SQIVND (reference sequence). Trimming shortened V by 2 bases and J by 5 bases, and 6 bases separated the two germline ends.

The chain is built from TRBV11-2 and TRBJ2-7; TRBD2 matches 10 bases. The germline CDR1 and CDR2 sequences are SGHAT and FQNNGV. CDR3 size: 15 residues. V trimming: 0 bases; J trimming: 6 bases; junction bases outside the gene matches: 5. CDR3 sequence: CASSLDLAGVAEQYF. In nucleotides, the CDR3 is TGTGCCAGCAGCTTAGATCTAGCGGGGGTTGCCGAGCAGTACTTC. Full variable domain (rest looked up from reference TRBV11-2 and TRBJ2-7): EAGVAQSPRYKIIEKRQSVAFWCNPISGHATLYWYQQILGQGPKLLIQFQNNGVVDDSQLPKDRFSAERLKGVDSTLKIQPAKLEDSAVYLCASSLDLAGVAEQYFGPGTRLTVT.

The V gene is TRBV18, the J gene TRBJ1-4; 9 nucleotides align to TRBD1. This CDR3 contains 17 residues. V shed 3 bases and J 2 bases; nucleotides not matched to a gene: 7. Germline values: CDR1 KGHSH, CDR2 LQKENI. The CDR3 DNA follows: TGTGCCAGCTCACCGCAACAGGGGGCCAGGACTAATGAAAAACTGTTTTTT. This translates into CASSPQQGARTNEKLFF.

V is TRBV24-1 and J is TRBJ2-3; 9 bases line up with TRBD1. Losses at the gene ends were 2 bases for V and 2 bases for J; bases not matched to a gene: 4. Germline V gives CDR1 KGHDR, CDR2 SFDVKD. CDR3 length: 16 amino acids. The CDR3 protein is CATSDSGTGNTDTQYF. The CDR3 DNA sequence: TGTGCCACCAGTGATTCCGGGACAGGGAACACAGATACGCAGTATTTT.

The rearrangement joins TRBV30 to TRBJ1-1, with D hard to call. Germline values: CDR1 GTSNPN, CDR2 SVGIG (reference sequence). V dropped 2 bases and J dropped 1 base, with 5 bases sitting between them. The CDR3 totals 12 residues. In DNA form, the CDR3 reads TGTGCCTGGAGTAGGGAGAACACTGAAGCTTTCTTT. This encodes CAWSRENTEAFF.

The V gene is TRBV6-2 or TRBV6-3, the J gene TRBJ2-7, with TRBD1 matching over 8 bases. This CDR3 comprises 13 residues. Germline assignment: CDR1 MNHEY and CDR2 SVGEGT. V shed 5 bases and J 5 bases; nucleotides not matched to a gene: 5. Written as DNA, the CDR3 is TGTGCCAGCAGTATACAGGGGGGTGACGAGCAGTACTTC. Translated, it gives CASSIQGGDEQYF.

The chain joins TRBV14 to TRBJ1-1; TRBD1 aligns across 10 bases. Germline V gene sequence: CDR1 SGHDN, CDR2 FVKESK. The J segment lost 5 bases and the V segment lost 3 bases, leaving 6 bases of the junction unmatched. The CDR3 is 15 amino acids. CDR3 region: CASSQGQGIGTEAFF. DNA for the CDR3: TGTGCCAGCAGCCAGGGACAGGGGATCGGGACTGAAGCTTTCTTT.

The rearrangement links TRBV2 to TRBJ2-7; 11 positions match TRBD1. CDR1 is SNHLY, CDR2 FYNNEI, per germline. The CDR3 is 13 amino acids. The V segment lost 7 bases and the J segment 5 bases; nucleotides outside the gene matches: 4. The CDR3 reads CASKDRGPHEQYF. Here the CDR3 DNA reads TGTGCCAGCAAGGACAGGGGGCCTCACGAGCAGTACTTC.

The chain carries TRBV7-2 and TRBJ2-1, with 8 bases matching TRBD2. V shed 5 bases, J shed 0 bases, and the junction held 9 bases outside the gene matches. The CDR3 is made up of 17 amino acids. CDR1 is SGHTA and CDR2 is FQGNSA in the germline V gene. CDR3 region: CASSPGGGLISYNEQFF. In DNA, the CDR3 is TGTGCCAGCAGCCCGGGGGGGGGTTTAATCTCCTACAATGAGCAGTTCTTC.

This clone has a single count. This chain links TRBV6-2 or TRBV6-3 with TRBJ2-5; 9 bases match TRBD1. Germline CDR1 and CDR2: MNHEY and SVGEGT. With V trimmed by 5 bases and J by 6 bases, 10 bases remained unmatched. This CDR3 is 15 amino acids long. In DNA, the CDR3 is TGTGCCAGCAGTCGCTCGGGACAGGGAGGGAAGACCCAGTACTTC. This sequence encodes CASSRSGQGGKTQYF.

The gene calls are TRBV2 and TRBJ1-6; 7 positions match TRBD1. Germline V gene sequence: CDR1 SNHLY, CDR2 FYNNEI. The CDR3 runs to 15 residues. Trimming at V came to 4 bases and at J to 0 bases, leaving 0 bases not matched to a gene. This CDR3 reads CASSGDSSYNSPLHF. As DNA, the CDR3 is TGTGCCAGCAGTGGGGACAGCTCCTATAATTCACCCCTCCACTTT. Filled out from reference TRBV2 and TRBJ1-6, the complete variable domain reads EPEVTQTPSHQVTQMGQEVILRCVPISNHLYFYWYRQILGQKVEFLVSFYNNEISEKSEIFDDQFSVERPDGSNFTLKIRSTKLEDSAMYFCASSGDSSYNSPLHFGNGTRLTVT.

CDR3 in amino acids: CASSLTGQGFEQYF. DNA of the CDR3: TGTGCCAGCAGCTTAACGGGACAGGGGTTCGAGCAGTACTTC. The rearrangement uses TRBV7-2 and TRBJ2-7, with 10 bases fitting TRBD1. Trimming cost V 2 bases and J 6 bases; bases outside gene matches: 4. Germline loops: CDR1 SGHTA, CDR2 FQGNSA. The CDR3 extends over 14 amino acids.

The chain links TRBV3-1 (or the pseudogene TRBV3-2) to TRBJ1-1, with D possibly TRBD1 on 5 matching bases. V was shortened by 4 bases and J by 1 base, with 10 bases between the two germline ends. Germline V gives CDR1 LGHDT, CDR2 YNNKEL (reference sequence). The CDR3 runs to 14 residues. CDR3 sequence reads: CASSRGGGNTEAFF. CDR3 in DNA: TGTGCCAGCAGCCGGGGGGGAGGGAACACTGAAGCTTTCTTT.

V is TRBV28 and J is TRBJ1-2, with no clear D. The CDR3 runs 14 residues. Trimming took 7 bases from V and 6 from J, leaving 18 bases between them. Germline CDR1 and CDR2: MDHEN and SYDVKM. CDR3 in amino acids: CASTRASSRNGYTF. In nucleotides, the CDR3 is TGTGCCAGCACCCGGGCCTCGTCGAGGAATGGCTACACCTTC.

V gene TRBV24-1 combines with J gene TRBJ2-1, with no clear D. Per germline, CDR1 KGHDR and CDR2 SFDVKD. Trimming cost V 4 bases and J 0 bases, with 15 bases left between them. The CDR3 length is 17 residues. CDR3 region: CATSDPGMRSSYNEQFF. CDR3 sequence (DNA): TGTGCCACCAGTGACCCTGGGATGCGAAGCTCCTACAATGAGCAGTTCTTC.

This clone appeared a single time. The chain joins TRBV5-6 to TRBJ1-2; D is unresolved. The CDR3 contains 14 residues. V was cut by 2 bases and J by 5 bases, with 13 bases left in between. From germline, CDR1 is SGHDT and CDR2 YYEEEE. In DNA, the CDR3 is TGTGCCAGCAGCTTTCCCCCCGGGGATTATGGCTACACCTTC. It codes for CASSFPPGDYGYTF.

V is TRBV7-3 and J is TRBJ1-1, with D maybe TRBD1 (5 bases). This CDR3 comprises 13 residues. Looked up from germline, CDR1 is SGHTA and CDR2 is FQGTGA. The V end was cut by 5 bases, the J end by 1 base, with 8 bases between. CDR3 in DNA: TGTGCCAGCAGCGACAGATGGAACACTGAAGCTTTCTTT. Translation gives CASSDRWNTEAFF.

The chain employs TRBV11-2 and TRBJ2-7; 9 nucleotides agree with TRBD2. J gave up 5 bases and V 5 bases, and 10 bases lay outside the gene matches. Germline V gives CDR1 SGHAT, CDR2 FQNNGV. This CDR3 is built from 15 residues. The CDR3 bases are TGTGCCAGCAGCCGCGGGACTAGCTATTCCCACGAGCAGTACTTC. It encodes CASSRGTSYSHEQYF.

This rearrangement joins TRBV11-3 to TRBJ2-3, with a weak D call TRBD1 (5 bases). V gave up 1 base and J gave up 3 bases, with 14 bases separating them. CDR3 size: 16 residues. The V gene's germline CDR1 is SGHNT and CDR2 YENEEA. The CDR3 DNA is TGTGCCAGCAGCTTAGGAGCCGACAGACAGACAGATACGCAGTATTTT. Its translation is CASSLGADRQTDTQYF.

The V gene is TRBV6-5, the J gene TRBJ2-2; TRBD1 matches at 10 bases. In germline, CDR1 is MNHEY, CDR2 SVGAGI. The length of the CDR3 is 15 residues. Trimming removed 5 bases from V and 2 bases from J; junction bases left unmatched: 2. The CDR3 DNA follows: TGTGCCAGCAGTCGACAGGGGGCAAACACCGGGGAGCTGTTTTTT. It yields the protein CASSRQGANTGELFF.

CDR3 nucleotide sequence: TGTGCCTGGAGCAGGGCAGGGGGCGCGGGTTGGGCTTTCTTT. As protein: CAWSRAGGAGWAFF. The chain joins TRBV30 to TRBJ1-1, with 8 bases aligning to TRBD1. Losses at the gene ends were 3 bases for V and 11 bases for J; bases not matched to a gene: 14. Germline assignment: CDR1 GTSNPN and CDR2 SVGIG (reference sequence). This CDR3 contains 14 residues. The full variable domain, in which reference TRBV30 and TRBJ1-1 provide the parts outside the CDR3, is SQTIHQWPATLVQPVGSPLSLECTVEGTSNPNLYWYRQAAGRGLQLLFYSVGIGQISSEVPQNLSASRPQDRQFILSSKKLLLSDSGFYLCAWSRAGGAGWAFFGQGTRLTVV.

This clone was recorded only once. The chain is built from TRBV6-5 and TRBJ2-7, with 7 bases that match TRBD1. Trimming at V came to 6 bases and at J to 6 bases, leaving 5 bases not matched to a gene. This CDR3 has 12 residues. In germline, CDR1 is MNHEY, CDR2 SVGAGI. DNA for the CDR3: TGTGCCAGCAGCACCGACAGGGCCGAGCAGTACTTC. It is translated as CASSTDRAEQYF.